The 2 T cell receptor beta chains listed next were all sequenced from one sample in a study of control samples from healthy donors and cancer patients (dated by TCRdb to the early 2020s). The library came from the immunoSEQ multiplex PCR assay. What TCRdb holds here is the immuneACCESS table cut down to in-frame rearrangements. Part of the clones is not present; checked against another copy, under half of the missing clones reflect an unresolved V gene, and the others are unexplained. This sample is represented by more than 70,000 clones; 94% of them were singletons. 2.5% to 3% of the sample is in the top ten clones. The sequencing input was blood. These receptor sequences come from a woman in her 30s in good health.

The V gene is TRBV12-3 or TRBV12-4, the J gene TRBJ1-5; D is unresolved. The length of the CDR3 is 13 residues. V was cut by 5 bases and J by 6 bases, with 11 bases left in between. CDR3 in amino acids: CASSTTRIQPQHF. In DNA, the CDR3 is TGTGCCAGCAGTACAACAAGGATTCAGCCCCAGCATTTT.

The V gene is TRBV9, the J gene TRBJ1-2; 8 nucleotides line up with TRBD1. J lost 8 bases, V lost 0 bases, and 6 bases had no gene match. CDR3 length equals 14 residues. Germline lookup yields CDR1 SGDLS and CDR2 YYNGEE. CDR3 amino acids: CASSVDIGQGGYTF. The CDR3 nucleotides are TGTGCCAGCAGCGTAGACATCGGACAGGGCGGCTACACCTTC.